One sample yielded the 18 T cell receptor beta chains listed below, sequenced in a study of shared clonotypes between healthy human individuals (dated by TCRdb to 2018 to 2020). Library preparation was by the immunoSEQ multiplex PCR assay. In its TCRdb copy, this immuneACCESS table keeps in-frame sequences only and misses some clones. Where compared with another copy, unresolved V genes explain less than half of these, and the others have no known cause. The sample contains about 470,000 clones, 70% to 80% of them found a single time. The top ten clones comprise roughly 13% of the sample. Sequenced material: PBMCs. The receptors were gathered from a woman aged 40 to 50 in good health. Some clones in this sample may be carry-over from other donors' samples.

V gene TRBV10-3 combines with J gene TRBJ2-2, with 8 bases aligning to TRBD1. The CDR3 has 15 residues. The V segment lost 0 bases and the J segment 6 bases; nucleotides outside the gene matches: 3. Germline V CDR1 and CDR2: ENHRY, SYGVKD. The CDR3 DNA is TGTGCCATCAGTGAGTCTTCAGGGGGCTCCGGGGAGCTGTTTTTT. It translates to CAISESSGGSGELFF.

This clone has only a few counts. Different DNA sequences within this sample yield the same CDR3. J is TRBJ2-3 and V is TRBV7-3; 11 bases line up with TRBD2. The CDR3 runs 15 residues. The junction had 3 bases not matched to a gene; V was cut back by 5 bases and J by 2 bases. CDR1 and CDR2 (germline): SGHTA, FQGTGA. The CDR3 protein is CASSPGLADTDTQYF. CDR3 nucleotide sequence: TGTGCCAGCAGCCCGGGACTAGCGGACACAGATACGCAGTATTTT.

The chain couples TRBV10-3 to TRBJ2-1, with unresolved D. Germline V lookup: CDR1 ENHRY, CDR2 SYGVKD. The length of the CDR3 is 14 residues. Trimming removed 0 bases at V and 5 bases at J, with 8 bases between. CDR3 in amino acids: CAISESQGNNEQFF. The DNA for the CDR3 is TGTGCCATCAGTGAGTCGCAAGGGAACAATGAGCAGTTCTTC.

The chain couples TRBV19 to TRBJ2-1; 9 bases are shared with TRBD2. The CDR3 sequence is 15 residues long. Unmatched junction bases numbered 6, after V lost 3 bases and J lost 6 bases. In germline, CDR1 is LNHDA, CDR2 SQIVND (reference sequence). The CDR3, as DNA: TGTGCCAGTAGTATTCATAGCGGGAGACGCAATGAGCAGTTCTTC. This sequence encodes CASSIHSGRRNEQFF. The full variable domain, completed using reference TRBV19 and TRBJ2-1, is DGGITQSPKYLFRKEGQNVTLSCEQNLNHDAMYWYRQDPGQGLRLIYYSQIVNDFQKGDIAEGYSVSREKKESFPLTVTSAQKNPTAFYLCASSIHSGRRNEQFFGPGTRLTVL.

This chain links TRBV10-3 with TRBJ2-1; TRBD2 might be the D (6 bases). CDR1 and CDR2 (germline): ENHRY, SYGVKD. V gave up 6 bases and J gave up 9 bases, with 18 bases separating them. CDR3 length equals 14 residues. CDR3 sequence: CAIRGGDFMGEQFF. For the CDR3, the DNA is TGTGCCATCAGGGGGGGAGATTTTATGGGTGAGCAGTTCTTC.

The genes are TRBV5-6 and TRBJ2-7; 11 positions agree with TRBD1. V lost 4 bases to trimming and J lost 4 bases; unmatched junction nucleotides: 10. The CDR3 is made up of 16 amino acids. Germline V gene data show CDR1 as SGHDT and CDR2 as YYEEEE. CDR3 loop: CASSPRGQGARYEQYF. CDR3 in DNA: TGTGCCAGCAGCCCACGAGGACAGGGGGCTAGGTACGAGCAGTACTTC.

As to this clone: Distinct nucleotide sequences in the sample also encode this CDR3. The chain employs TRBV5-1 and TRBJ2-5; 8 bases are a match to TRBD1. CDR3 size: 13 residues. With V trimmed by 2 bases and J by 3 bases, 0 bases remained unmatched. CDR1 and CDR2 from the germline V gene are SGHRS and YFSETQ. The CDR3 spells CASSLQGEETQYF. The CDR3 nucleotides are TGCGCCAGCAGCTTACAGGGGGAAGAGACCCAGTACTTC.

The gene calls are TRBV6-1 and TRBJ1-1; D is undetermined. The V gene's germline CDR1 is MNHNS and CDR2 SASEGT. Trimming removed 5 bases from V and 1 base from J, with 8 bases in between. The CDR3 has 13 residues. The CDR3 nucleotides read TGTGCCAGCAGTATTCAGCCGAACACTGAAGCTTTCTTT. Translated, it gives CASSIQPNTEAFF.

The chain couples TRBV5-1 to TRBJ2-1; D is uncertain. CDR3 length equals 15 residues. The V end lost 2 bases, the J end lost 8 bases, and 17 bases lay between the germline ends. Germline V gene lookup returns CDR1 SGHRS and CDR2 YFSETQ. The CDR3 loop reads CASSFRTRGGDEQFF. In DNA form, the CDR3 reads TGCGCCAGCAGCTTCCGGACCCGAGGCGGCGATGAGCAGTTCTTC.

In this sample, this clone turned up once. The sample contains more than one DNA sequence encoding this CDR3. This rearrangement joins TRBV7-9 to TRBJ2-7, with no clear D. The CDR3 totals 12 residues. V lost 2 bases and J 3 bases, leaving 5 bases between the germline ends. Looked up from germline, CDR1 is SEHNR and CDR2 is FQNEAQ (reference sequence). CDR3 sequence: CASSLWSYEQYF. The CDR3 DNA is TGTGCCAGCAGCTTATGGAGCTACGAGCAGTACTTC.

In DNA form, the CDR3 reads TGTGCCAGCAGCTTAGATAGTAGCGGGAGGGATGAGCAGTTCTTC. This codes for CASSLDSSGRDEQFF. This chain links TRBV13 with TRBJ2-1; 11 bases fit TRBD2. The V and J ends lost 1 base and 8 bases, in that order; junction bases with no gene match: 4. The CDR3 length is 15 residues. Germline CDR1 is PRHDT and CDR2 is FYEKMQ (reference sequence).

The chain links TRBV7-3 to TRBJ2-1; D is undetermined. Germline CDR1 is SGHTA and CDR2 is FQGTGA. V lost 5 bases, J lost 0 bases, and 8 bases lay in between. The CDR3 sequence is 14 residues long. DNA of the CDR3: TGTGCCAGCAGCCAACAAGCCTCCTACAATGAGCAGTTCTTC. Its protein is CASSQQASYNEQFF.

CDR3 nucleotides: TGCGCCAGCAGCGCCGTTAGCACAGATACGCAGTATTTT. It codes for CASSAVSTDTQYF. The V and J genes are TRBV10-2 and TRBJ2-3; unclear D gene. Germline V gene data show CDR1 as WSHSY and CDR2 as SAAADI. This CDR3 spans 13 amino acids. V lost 6 bases to trimming and J lost 0 bases, with 7 bases between them.

CDR3 protein: CASSVVGRTDTQYF. CDR3 nucleotide sequence: TGTGCCAGCAGCGTAGTCGGGCGGACAGATACGCAGTATTTT. This chain links TRBV9 with TRBJ2-3, with unresolved D. Germline V gene sequence: CDR1 SGDLS, CDR2 YYNGEE. V lost 0 bases, J lost 3 bases, and 8 bases lay in between. This CDR3 contains 14 residues.

The J gene is TRBJ2-3, the V gene TRBV4-1; TRBD2 matches 9 bases. Germline assignment: CDR1 MGHRA and CDR2 YSYEKL. The CDR3 is 17 amino acids. Unmatched junction bases numbered 7, after V lost 0 bases and J lost 3 bases. DNA of the CDR3: TGCGCCAGCAGCCAAGACGCGTGGGCGGGAGGGACAGATACGCAGTATTTT. Amino acids: CASSQDAWAGGTDTQYF.

This chain links TRBV7-2 with TRBJ2-2; 10 bases are a match to TRBD2. The V gene's germline CDR1 is SGHTA and CDR2 FQGNSA. This CDR3 contains 16 residues. Unmatched junction bases numbered 2, after V lost 3 bases and J lost 1 base. The CDR3 loop is CASSFRLAGNTGELFF. Written as DNA, the CDR3 is TGTGCCAGCAGCTTCCGACTAGCGGGGAACACCGGGGAGCTGTTTTTT.

This chain connects TRBV4-1 to TRBJ1-6; no definite D call. The CDR3 length is 16 residues. Germline CDR1 reads MGHRA; CDR2 reads YSYEKL. V was shortened by 0 bases and J by 5 bases, with 11 bases between the two germline ends. The CDR3 DNA follows: TGCGCCAGCAGCCAAGATCACGCCAGTAATAATTCACCCCTCCACTTT. Translating gives CASSQDHASNNSPLHF.

This clone was seen a handful of times. Other nucleotide sequences from this sample produce the same CDR3. The chain employs TRBV30 and TRBJ2-7; D is perhaps TRBD2 (5 bases). The CDR3 runs to 13 residues. Trimming left V 7 bases short and J 3 bases short, with 16 bases between. CDR1 and CDR2 from the germline V gene are GTSNPN and SVGIG (reference sequence). CDR3 sequence (DNA): TGTGCCTTTAGAGGGAGTGCCAACTACGAGCAGTACTTC. Translated: CAFRGSANYEQYF.